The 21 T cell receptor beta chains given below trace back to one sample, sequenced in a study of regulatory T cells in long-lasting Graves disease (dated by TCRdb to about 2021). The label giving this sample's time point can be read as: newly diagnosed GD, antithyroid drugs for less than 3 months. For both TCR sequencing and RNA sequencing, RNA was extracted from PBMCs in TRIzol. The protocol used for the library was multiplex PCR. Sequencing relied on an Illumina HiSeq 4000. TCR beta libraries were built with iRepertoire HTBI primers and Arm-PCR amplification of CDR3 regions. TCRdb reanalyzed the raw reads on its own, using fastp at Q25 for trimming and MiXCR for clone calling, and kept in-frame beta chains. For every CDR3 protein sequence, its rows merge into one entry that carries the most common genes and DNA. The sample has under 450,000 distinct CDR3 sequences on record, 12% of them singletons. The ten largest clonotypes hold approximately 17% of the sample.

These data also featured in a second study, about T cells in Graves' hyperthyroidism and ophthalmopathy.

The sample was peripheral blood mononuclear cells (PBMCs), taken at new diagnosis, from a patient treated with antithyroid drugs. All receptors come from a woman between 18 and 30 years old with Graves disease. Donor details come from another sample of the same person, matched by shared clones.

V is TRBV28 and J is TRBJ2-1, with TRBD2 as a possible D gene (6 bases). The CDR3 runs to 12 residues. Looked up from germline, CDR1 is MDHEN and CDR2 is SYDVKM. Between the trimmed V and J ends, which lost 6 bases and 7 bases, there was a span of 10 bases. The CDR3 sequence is CASRKTRNEQFF. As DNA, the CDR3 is TGTGCCAGCAGAAAGACTAGAAATGAGCAGTTCTTC.

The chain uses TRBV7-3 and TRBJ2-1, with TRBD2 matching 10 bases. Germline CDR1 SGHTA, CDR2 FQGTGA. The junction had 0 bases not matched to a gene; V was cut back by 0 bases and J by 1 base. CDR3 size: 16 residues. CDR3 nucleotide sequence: TGTGCCAGCAGCTTAACGACTAGCGGGTCCTACAATGAGCAGTTCTTC. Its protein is CASSLTTSGSYNEQFF.

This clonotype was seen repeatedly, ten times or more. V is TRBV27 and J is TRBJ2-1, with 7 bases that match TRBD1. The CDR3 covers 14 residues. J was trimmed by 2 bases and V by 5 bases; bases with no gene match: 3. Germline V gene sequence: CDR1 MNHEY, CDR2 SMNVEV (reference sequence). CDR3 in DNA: TGTGCCAGCAGTCTAGGGACAGCCTACAATGAGCAGTTCTTC. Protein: CASSLGTAYNEQFF.

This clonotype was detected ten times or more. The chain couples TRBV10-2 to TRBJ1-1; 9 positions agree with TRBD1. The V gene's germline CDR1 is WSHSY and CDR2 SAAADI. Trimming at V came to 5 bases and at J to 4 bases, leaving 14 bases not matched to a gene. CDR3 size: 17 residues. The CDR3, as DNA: TGCGCCAGCAGTAGTTTTGGTTACAGGGGGCAAGGCACTGAAGCTTTCTTT. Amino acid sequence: CASSSFGYRGQGTEAFF.

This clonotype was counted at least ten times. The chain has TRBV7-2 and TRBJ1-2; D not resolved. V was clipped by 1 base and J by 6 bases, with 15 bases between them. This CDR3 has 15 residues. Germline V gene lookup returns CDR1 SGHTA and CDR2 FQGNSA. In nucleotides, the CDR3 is TGTGCCAGCAGCTTAGAACGCGGGAGAACCCATGGCTACACCTTC. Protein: CASSLERGRTHGYTF.

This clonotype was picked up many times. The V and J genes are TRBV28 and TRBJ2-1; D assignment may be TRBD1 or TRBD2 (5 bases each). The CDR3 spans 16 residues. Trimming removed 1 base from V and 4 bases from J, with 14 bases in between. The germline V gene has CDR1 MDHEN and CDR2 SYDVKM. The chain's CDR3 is CASSLSGQGVYNEQFF. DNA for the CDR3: TGTGCCAGCAGTTTATCCGGCCAGGGAGTATACAATGAGCAGTTCTTC.

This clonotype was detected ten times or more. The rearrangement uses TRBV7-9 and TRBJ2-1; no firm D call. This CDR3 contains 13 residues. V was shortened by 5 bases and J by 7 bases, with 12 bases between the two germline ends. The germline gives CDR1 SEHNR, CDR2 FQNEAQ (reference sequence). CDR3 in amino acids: CASSPLGPNEQFF. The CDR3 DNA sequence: TGTGCCAGCAGCCCCTTAGGGCCAAATGAGCAGTTCTTC. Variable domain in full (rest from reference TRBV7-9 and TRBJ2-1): DTGVSQNPRHKITKRGQNVTFRCDPISEHNRLYWYRQTLGQGPEFLTYFQNEAQLEKSRLLSDRFSAERPKGSFSTLEIQRTEQGDSAMYLCASSPLGPNEQFFGPGTRLTVL.

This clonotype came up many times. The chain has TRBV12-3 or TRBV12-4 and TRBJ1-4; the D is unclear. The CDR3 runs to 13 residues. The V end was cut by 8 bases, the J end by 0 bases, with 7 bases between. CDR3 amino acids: CASATATNEKLFF. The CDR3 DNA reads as TGTGCCAGCGCCACTGCAACTAATGAAAAACTGTTTTTT.

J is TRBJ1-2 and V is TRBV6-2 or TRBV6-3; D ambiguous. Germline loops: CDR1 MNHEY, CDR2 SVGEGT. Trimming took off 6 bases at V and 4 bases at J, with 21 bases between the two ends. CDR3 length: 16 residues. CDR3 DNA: TGTGCCAGCAGACACCCTCGGGAACCTTCTCGCTATGGCTACACCTTC. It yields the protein CASRHPREPSRYGYTF.

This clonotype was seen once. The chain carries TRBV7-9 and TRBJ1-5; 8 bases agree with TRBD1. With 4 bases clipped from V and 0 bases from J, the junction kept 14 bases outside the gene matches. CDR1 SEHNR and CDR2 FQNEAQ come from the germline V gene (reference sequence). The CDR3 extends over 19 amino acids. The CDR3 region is CASSYQSGTGPYSNQPQHF. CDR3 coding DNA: TGTGCCAGCAGCTACCAGTCCGGGACAGGCCCCTATAGCAATCAGCCCCAGCATTTT.

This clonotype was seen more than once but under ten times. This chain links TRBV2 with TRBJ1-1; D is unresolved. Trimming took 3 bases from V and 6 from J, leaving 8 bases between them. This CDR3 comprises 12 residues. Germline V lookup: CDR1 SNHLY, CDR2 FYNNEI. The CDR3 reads CASSDEGSEAFF. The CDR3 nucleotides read TGTGCCAGCAGTGACGAAGGATCTGAAGCTTTCTTT.

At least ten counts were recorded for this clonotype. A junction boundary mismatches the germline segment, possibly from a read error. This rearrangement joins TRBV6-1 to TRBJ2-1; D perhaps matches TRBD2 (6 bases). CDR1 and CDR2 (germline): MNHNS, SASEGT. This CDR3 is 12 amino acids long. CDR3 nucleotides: TGTGCCAGCAGCCACTGGGATAGCGGCAACATCTTC. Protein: CASSHWDSGNIF.

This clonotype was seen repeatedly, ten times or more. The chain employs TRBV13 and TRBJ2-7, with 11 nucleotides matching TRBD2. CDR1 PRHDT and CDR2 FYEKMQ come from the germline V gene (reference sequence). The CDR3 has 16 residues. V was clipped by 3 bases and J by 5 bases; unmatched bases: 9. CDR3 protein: CASSFWGTSGSNEQYF. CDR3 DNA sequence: TGTGCCAGCAGCTTCTGGGGGACTAGCGGATCTAACGAGCAGTACTTC.

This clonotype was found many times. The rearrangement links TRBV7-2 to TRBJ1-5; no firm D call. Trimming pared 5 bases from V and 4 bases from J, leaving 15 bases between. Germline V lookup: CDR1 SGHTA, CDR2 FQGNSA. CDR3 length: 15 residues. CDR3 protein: CASSLIGRGNQPQHF. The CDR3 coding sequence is TGTGCCAGCAGCCTTATAGGGCGGGGAAATCAGCCCCAGCATTTT. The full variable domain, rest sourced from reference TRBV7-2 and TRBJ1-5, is GAGVSQSPSNKVTEKGKDVELRCDPISGHTALYWYRQSLGQGLEFLIYFQGNSAPDKSGLPSDRFSAERTGGSVSTLTIQRTQQEDSAVYLCASSLIGRGNQPQHFGDGTRLSIL.

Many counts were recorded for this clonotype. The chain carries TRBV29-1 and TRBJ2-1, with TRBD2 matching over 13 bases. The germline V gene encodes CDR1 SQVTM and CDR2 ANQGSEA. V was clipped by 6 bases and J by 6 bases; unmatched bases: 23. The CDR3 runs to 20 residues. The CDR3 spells CSVAMIPGLAGRGGGNEQFF. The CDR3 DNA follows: TGCAGCGTAGCTATGATTCCGGGACTAGCGGGGAGAGGTGGTGGCAATGAGCAGTTCTTC.

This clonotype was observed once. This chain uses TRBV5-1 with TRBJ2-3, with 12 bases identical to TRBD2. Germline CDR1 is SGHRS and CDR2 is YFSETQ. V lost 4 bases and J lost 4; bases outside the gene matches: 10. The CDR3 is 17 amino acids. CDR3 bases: TGCGCCAGCAGCAGAAAGGGACTAGCGGGTGGTGCAGATACGCAGTATTTT. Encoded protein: CASSRKGLAGGADTQYF. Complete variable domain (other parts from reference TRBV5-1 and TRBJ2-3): KAGVTQTPRYLIKTRGQQVTLSCSPISGHRSVSWYQQTPGQGLQFLFEYFSETQRNKGNFPGRFSGRQFSNSRSEMNVSTLELGDSALYLCASSRKGLAGGADTQYFGPGTRLTVL.

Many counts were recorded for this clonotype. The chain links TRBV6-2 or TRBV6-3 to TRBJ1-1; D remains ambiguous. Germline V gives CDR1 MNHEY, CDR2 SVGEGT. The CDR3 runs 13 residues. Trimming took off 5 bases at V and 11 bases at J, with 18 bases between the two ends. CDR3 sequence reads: CASSRRTFVRAFF. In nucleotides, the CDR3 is TGTGCCAGCAGTAGGCGCACATTTGTGAGGGCTTTCTTT.

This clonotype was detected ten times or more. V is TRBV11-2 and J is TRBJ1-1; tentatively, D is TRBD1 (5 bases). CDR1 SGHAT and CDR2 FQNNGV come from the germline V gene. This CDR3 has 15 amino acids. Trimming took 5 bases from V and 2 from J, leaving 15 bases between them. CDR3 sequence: CASSTNRIKNTEAFF. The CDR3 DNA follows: TGTGCCAGCAGCACCAACAGGATCAAAAACACTGAAGCTTTCTTT.

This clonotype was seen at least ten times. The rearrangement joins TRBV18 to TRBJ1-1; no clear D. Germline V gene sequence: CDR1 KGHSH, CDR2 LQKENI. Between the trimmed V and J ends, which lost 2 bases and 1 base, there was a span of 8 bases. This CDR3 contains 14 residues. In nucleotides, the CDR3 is TGTGCCAGCTCACCAGCCAGTTCGAACACTGAAGCTTTCTTT. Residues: CASSPASSNTEAFF. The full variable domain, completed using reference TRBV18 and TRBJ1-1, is NAGVMQNPRHLVRRRGQEARLRCSPMKGHSHVYWYRQLPEEGLKFMVYLQKENIIDESGMPKERFSAEFPKEGPSILRIQQVVRGDSAAYFCASSPASSNTEAFFGQGTRLTVV.

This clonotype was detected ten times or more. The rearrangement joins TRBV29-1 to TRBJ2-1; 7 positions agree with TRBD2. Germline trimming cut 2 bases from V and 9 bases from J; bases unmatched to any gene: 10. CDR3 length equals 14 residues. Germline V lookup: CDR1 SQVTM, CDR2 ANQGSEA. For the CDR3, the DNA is TGCAGCGTTGAACCAGCGGGGTTACCATTTGAGCAGTTCTTC. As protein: CSVEPAGLPFEQFF.

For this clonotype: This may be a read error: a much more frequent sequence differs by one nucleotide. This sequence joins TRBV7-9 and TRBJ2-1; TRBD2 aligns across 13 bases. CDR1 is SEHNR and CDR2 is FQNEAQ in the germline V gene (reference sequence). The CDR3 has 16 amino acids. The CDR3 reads CVSSGRLAGGRGEQFF. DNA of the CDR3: TGTGTCAGCAGCGGGCGACTAGCGGGGGGCCGAGGGGAGCAGTTCTTC. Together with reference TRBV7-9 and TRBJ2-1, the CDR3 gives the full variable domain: DTGVSQNPRHKITKRGQNVTFRCDPISEHNRLYWYRQTLGQGPEFLTYFQNEAQLEKSRLLSDRFSAERPKGSFSTLEIQRTEQGDSAMYLCVSSGRLAGGRGEQFFGPGTRLTVL.